This T cell receptor (beta chain) was documented in a study of T cell responses to AZD1222 COVID-19 vaccine. CDR3 length equals 14 residues. V lost 1 base, J lost 2 bases, and 9 bases lay in between. CDR1 MDHEN and CDR2 SYDVKM come from the germline V gene. A word on this clone: Its antigen is currently unknown.

General study findings and limits: Within unmutated variant regions lay the reported targets of nearly half of spike-specific TCRs. In all cases, repertoires were sampled only after the peak T cell response. Donors were mostly white British, more females; clonal diversity possibly underestimated.

Profiling relied on immunoSEQ multiplex PCR, and the TCRdb table lists in-frame clones only, not all of them. The repertoire includes some 150,000 clones, around nine tenths of them detected once, and about 1.4% sits in the top ten. The sample consisted of peripheral blood, taken 28 days after the second AZD1222 dose. J is TRBJ2-7 and V is TRBV28; D gene unclear. The receptor was isolated from an adult who received the AZD1222 COVID-19 vaccine. CDR3 DNA: TGTGCCAGCAGTTTATCGGGTGGAACCTACGAGCAGTACTTC. The encoded protein is CASSLSGGTYEQYF.